The sequence of this TCR beta chain was determined in a study of cytotoxic CD8 clonotypes in ibrutinib-treated CLL. This CDR3 has 12 residues. Germline CDR1 reads MGHRA; CDR2 reads YSYEKL. Trimming removed 4 bases at V and 2 bases at J, with 5 bases between. A single count supports this clone. Assay: immunoSEQ multiplex PCR; the TCRdb copy retains only in-frame clones and omits some. The profile covers around 300,000 clones, with almost 80% appearing a single time and about 6.7% taken by the ten largest. The chain couples TRBV4-1 to TRBJ1-2; D gene unclear. The sequence derives from a human donor with chronic lymphocytic leukemia. This sample comprised PBMCs, obtained before ibrutinib treatment. The CDR3 loop is CASSLGNYGYTF. CDR3 sequence (DNA): TGCGCCAGCAGCCTCGGGAACTATGGCTACACCTTC.